This T cell receptor (beta chain) was documented in a study of cytomegalovirus exposure and HLA in healthy donors. Details on this clone: The antigen is unknown.

Findings of the study overall: Most TCR sequences were rare, but some public TCRs occurred in many donors. In a later analysis, TCR beta V- and J-gene trimming showed a link to a missense DCLRE1C variant.

Germline CDR1 LGHNA, CDR2 YNFKEQ. The CDR3 consists of 16 residues. Trimming cost V 4 bases and J 9 bases; bases outside gene matches: 13. PCR involved 60 Vbeta and 13 Jbeta primers. TCRdb keeps only in-frame clones here, not all; method: immunoSEQ multiplex PCR. The sample has approximately 170,000 clones, around 75% seen once. The receptor comes from a male donor in good health and CMV-seronegative. This chain uses TRBV4-2 with TRBJ2-2; 8 nucleotides align to TRBD1. Input material: PBMCs. The CDR3 loop is CASSPAETGAGRELFF. The CDR3 DNA sequence: TGTGCCAGCAGCCCCGCGGAGACAGGGGCGGGCAGGGAGCTGTTTTTT.